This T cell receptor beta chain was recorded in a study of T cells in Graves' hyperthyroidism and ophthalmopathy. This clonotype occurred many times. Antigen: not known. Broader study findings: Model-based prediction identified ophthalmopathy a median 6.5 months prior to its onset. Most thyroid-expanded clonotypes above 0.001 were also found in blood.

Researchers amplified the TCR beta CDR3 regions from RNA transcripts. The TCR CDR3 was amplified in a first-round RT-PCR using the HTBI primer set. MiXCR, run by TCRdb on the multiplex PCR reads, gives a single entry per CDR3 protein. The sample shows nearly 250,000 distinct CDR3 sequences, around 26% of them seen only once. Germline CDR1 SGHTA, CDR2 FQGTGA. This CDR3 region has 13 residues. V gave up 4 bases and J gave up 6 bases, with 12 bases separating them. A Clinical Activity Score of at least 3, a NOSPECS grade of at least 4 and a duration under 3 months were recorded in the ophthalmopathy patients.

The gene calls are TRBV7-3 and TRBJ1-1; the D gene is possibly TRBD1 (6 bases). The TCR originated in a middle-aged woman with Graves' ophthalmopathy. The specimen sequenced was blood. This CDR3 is CASSSYQGSEAFF. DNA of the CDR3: TGTGCCAGCAGCTCGTACCAGGGGTCTGAAGCTTTCTTT.